The rows below give T cell receptor beta chains drawn from one sample of a study of blood T cell repertoires in COVID-19. Sequencing used immunoSEQ multiplex PCR; TCRdb keeps in-frame clones, though not all of them. Of about 140,000 clones listed, roughly 80% are singletons. Sequenced material: PBMCs or T cells enriched from blood (not recorded which). The receptors were sampled from a young woman who had been exposed to COVID-19. The CDR3 runs from the conserved cysteine through the conserved F or W. D genes are given only for firm matches. Only some rows state a clone size, as once, few, many or a class for expanded clones.

.	TRBJ2-2	TRBV5-1	.	CASSLGEGGGELFF	TGCGCCAGCAGCTTGGGCGAGGGAGGCGGGGAGCTGTTTTTT
.	TRBJ2-5	TRBV3-1/TRBV3-2	few	CASSRTALGGETQYF	TGTGCCTCTTCCCGGACGGCCTTAGGAGGAGAGACCCAGTACTTC
.	TRBJ2-7	TRBV28	.	CASRSQGYEQYF	TGTGCCAGCAGGTCACAGGGCTACGAGCAGTACTTC
TRBD2	TRBJ2-3	TRBV11-2	.	CASSGRGTSGSGTYTQYF	TGTGCCAGCAGCGGAAGGGGGACTAGCGGGAGCGGCACATATACGCAGTATTTT
.	TRBJ1-3	TRBV27	.	CASSLQASGNTIYF	TGTGCCAGCAGTTTGCAGGCCTCTGGAAACACCATATATTTT
TRBD1	TRBJ1-1	TRBV7-9	.	CASSIVTGLGTEAFF	TGTGCCAGCAGCATCGTGACAGGGTTAGGCACTGAAGCTTTCTTT
TRBD1	TRBJ2-7	TRBV10-3	once	CAISEWTGTEQYF	TGTGCCATCAGTGAGTGGACAGGGACCGAGCAGTACTTC
TRBD1	TRBJ1-5	TRBV6-2/TRBV6-3	.	CASSPRQGMNQPQHF	TGTGCCAGCAGCCCCAGACAGGGTATGAACCAGCCCCAGCATTTT
.	TRBJ2-6	TRBV11-2	.	CASSLDRVSGANVLTF	TGTGCCAGCAGCTTAGACAGGGTCTCTGGGGCCAACGTCCTGACTTTC
TRBD2	TRBJ2-1	TRBV18	once	CASSLTGTSKRHEQFF	TGTGCCAGCTCACTTACCGGGACTAGCAAGAGGCATGAGCAGTTCTTC
TRBD1	TRBJ2-7	TRBV24-1	.	CATSADGQGKTYEQYF	TGTGCCACCAGTGCCGACGGACAGGGAAAAACCTACGAGCAGTACTTC
.	TRBJ1-5	TRBV6-4	.	CASSEGPGGNQPQHF	TGTGCCAGCAGTGAGGGACCAGGGGGCAATCAGCCCCAGCATTTT
.	TRBJ1-2	TRBV5-4	.	CASSSGQRTYGYTF	TGTGCCAGCAGCTCCGGACAGCGGACATATGGCTACACCTTC
.	TRBJ2-1	TRBV29-1	.	CSVSQVNYNEQFF	TGCAGCGTTTCACAGGTGAACTACAATGAGCAGTTCTTC
.	TRBJ2-7	TRBV3-1/TRBV3-2	.	CASSTRGGNYEQYF	TGTGCCAGCAGCACCCGAGGAGGGAACTACGAGCAGTACTTC
.	TRBJ1-2	TRBV9	.	CASSVGSRNYGYTF	TGTGCCAGCAGCGTAGGGTCCAGGAACTATGGCTACACCTTC